The sequence of this T cell receptor (beta chain) was determined in a study of regulatory T cells in long-lasting Graves disease. Combining iRepertoire HTBI primers with Arm-PCR of CDR3 regions, the authors built TCR beta libraries. One entry per CDR3 protein, called by TCRdb with MiXCR from the multiplex PCR reads. The data hold 400,000 to 500,000 distinct CDR3 sequences, with about 16% observed a single time. Time point denoted: newly diagnosed GD, antithyroid drugs for less than 3 months. PBMC RNA served as the TCR library source. Trimming cost V 5 bases and J 6 bases; bases outside gene matches: 7. CDR1 MNHEY and CDR2 SMNVEV come from the germline V gene (reference sequence). The CDR3 has 14 residues. This clonotype has ten or more counts. Its matching antigen is unknown. Whole-study results and caveats: Persistent disease exhibited a predilection for TRBV28, TRBJ1-2 and TRBJ2-5.

A further study also used this sample, focusing on T cells in Graves' hyperthyroidism and ophthalmopathy. From that paper: Expanded thyroid clonotypes (above 0.001) were mostly also found in blood. Ophthalmopathy was predicted by the model a median of about six months ahead of onset.

J is TRBJ2-1 and V is TRBV27, with 7 bases lining up with TRBD1. Material: peripheral blood mononuclear cells (PBMCs), obtained at new diagnosis, from a patient treated with antithyroid drugs. This TCR derives from a woman aged 18-29 years with Graves disease. CDR3 sequence reads: CASSLQGSGNEQFF. CDR3 nucleotides: TGTGCCAGCAGTCTACAGGGGAGTGGCAATGAGCAGTTCTTC.